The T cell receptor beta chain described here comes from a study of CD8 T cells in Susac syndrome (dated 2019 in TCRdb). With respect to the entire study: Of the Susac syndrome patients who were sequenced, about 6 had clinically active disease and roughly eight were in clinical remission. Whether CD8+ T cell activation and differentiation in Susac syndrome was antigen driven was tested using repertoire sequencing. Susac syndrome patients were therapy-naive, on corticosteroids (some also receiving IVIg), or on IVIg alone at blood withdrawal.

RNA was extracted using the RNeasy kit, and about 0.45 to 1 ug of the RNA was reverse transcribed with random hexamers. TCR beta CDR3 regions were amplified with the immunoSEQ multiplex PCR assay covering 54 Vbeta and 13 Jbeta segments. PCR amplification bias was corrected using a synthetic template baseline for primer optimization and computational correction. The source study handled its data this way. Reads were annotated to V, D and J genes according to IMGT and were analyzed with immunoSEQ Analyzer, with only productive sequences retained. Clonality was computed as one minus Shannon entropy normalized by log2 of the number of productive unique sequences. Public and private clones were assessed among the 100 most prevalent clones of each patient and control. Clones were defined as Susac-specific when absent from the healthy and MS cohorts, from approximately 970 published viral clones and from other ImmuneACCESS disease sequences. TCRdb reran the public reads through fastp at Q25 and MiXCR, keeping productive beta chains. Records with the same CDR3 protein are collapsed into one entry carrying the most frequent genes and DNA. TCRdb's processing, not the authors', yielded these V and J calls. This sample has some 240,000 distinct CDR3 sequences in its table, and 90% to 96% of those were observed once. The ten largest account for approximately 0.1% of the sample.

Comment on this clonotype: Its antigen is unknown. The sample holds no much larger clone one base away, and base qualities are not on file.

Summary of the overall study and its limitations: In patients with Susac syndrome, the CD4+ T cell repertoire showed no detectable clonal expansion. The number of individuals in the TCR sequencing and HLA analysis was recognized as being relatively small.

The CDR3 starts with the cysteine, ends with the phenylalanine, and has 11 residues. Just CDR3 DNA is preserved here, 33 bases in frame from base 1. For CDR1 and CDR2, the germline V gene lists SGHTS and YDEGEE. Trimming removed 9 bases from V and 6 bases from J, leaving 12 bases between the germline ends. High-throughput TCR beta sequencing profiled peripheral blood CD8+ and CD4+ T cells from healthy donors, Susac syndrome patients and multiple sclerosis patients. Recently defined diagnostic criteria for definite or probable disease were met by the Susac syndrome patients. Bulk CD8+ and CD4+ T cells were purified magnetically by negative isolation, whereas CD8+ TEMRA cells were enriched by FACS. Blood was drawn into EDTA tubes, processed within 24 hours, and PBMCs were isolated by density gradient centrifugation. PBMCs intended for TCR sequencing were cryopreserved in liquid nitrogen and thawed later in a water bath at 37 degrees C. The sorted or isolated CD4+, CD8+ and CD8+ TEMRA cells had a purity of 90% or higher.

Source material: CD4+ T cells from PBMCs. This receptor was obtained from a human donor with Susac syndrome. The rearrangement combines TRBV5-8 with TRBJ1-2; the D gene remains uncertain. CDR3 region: CANGGSNGYTF. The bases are TGTGCCAACGGAGGGTCGAATGGCTACACCTTC.